The TCR beta chain described here comes from a study of blood T cells in healthy people across ages. General study results and limits: Donor CMV status, an unknown factor, possibly confounded changes in expanded clonotypes. It was held that the diversity estimates obtained from one million T cells were underestimates. It was found that TCR beta diversity correlated strongly with the percentage of naive T cells.

Through a sample-barcoded 5' primer and a J-beta primer mix, a second PCR was run for roughly 6 to 11 cycles. All cDNA molecules were each tagged by a template-switch adaptor with 12 random nucleotides. TCRdb reanalysed the 5' RACE reads using MiXCR and keeps one entry per CDR3 protein. Here the sample spans about 900,000 distinct CDR3 sequences, around 62% being singletons. This clonotype was seen a handful of times. Its specificity is not known. The sequenced sample consisted of blood. The clonotype was recovered from a man younger than 40 in good health.

The CDR3 loop reads CASSLVPGAHNEQFF. CDR3 nucleotides: TGTGCCAGCAGCTTAGTACCGGGGGCACACAATGAGCAGTTCTTC. The chain carries TRBV7-9 and TRBJ2-1; D tentatively fits TRBD1 or TRBD2 (6 bases each). Trimming took 1 base from V and 5 from J, leaving 12 bases between them. The CDR3 is 15 amino acids. Germline V CDR1 and CDR2: SEHNR, FQNEAQ (reference sequence).